This TCR beta chain was identified in a study of T-cell reconstitution after alpha-beta-depleted transplantation in children. General observations from the study: The study reportedly traced alpha-beta T cells about two months after transplant to several hundred expanded graft clones.

This CDR3 spans 17 amino acids. Trimming took off 5 bases at V and 0 bases at J, with 23 bases between the two ends. Germline-derived CDR1 and CDR2 are DFQATT and SNEGSKA (reference sequence). Unique molecular identifiers were incorporated when the TCRbeta library was constructed. MiXCR, applied by TCRdb to the PCR reads, yields one record per CDR3 protein. The data hold hundreds of thousands of distinct CDR3 sequences, with 10% to 15% observed a single time. This clonotype occurred many times. What it recognizes is unknown. The receptor was isolated from a girl aged 2 to 9 with congenital amegakaryocytic thrombocytopenia, due to receive a stem cell transplant. The material sequenced was PBMCs, taken before TCRalphabeta/CD19-depleted stem cell transplant. The chain employs TRBV20-1 and TRBJ2-7; the D is unclear. The CDR3 nucleotides are TGCAGTGCTGCCACTCAGACCCCAGCAAGGGTCTCCTACGAGCAGTACTTC. Translating it yields CSAATQTPARVSYEQYF.